The 19 T cell receptor beta chains in this list originate from one sample, sequenced in a study of post-analysis software for immune sequencing data. No antigen has been assigned to these receptors. Whole-study results and caveats: Several TRBV segments were more frequent in patients than controls; TRBV5-6, TRBV5-1 and TRBV20-1 belonged to this group.

Unique molecular identifiers were built into the TCR beta cDNA libraries. TCRdb called the PCR reads again in MiXCR, with one record for every CDR3 protein. The profile shows roughly 540,000 distinct CDR3 sequences, around 34% of them singletons. Sequencing input: blood. All receptors derive from a girl younger than 18 with multiple sclerosis.

This clonotype was counted only a few times. The CDR3 DNA reads as TGCGCCAGCAGCTTGGGGGGGACGTCTCAAGAGACCCAGTACTTC. This codes for CASSLGGTSQETQYF. The chain couples TRBV5-1 to TRBJ2-5; TRBD1 or TRBD2 may be the D gene (5 bases each). Trimming pared 0 bases from V and 2 bases from J, leaving 11 bases between. The CDR3 loop spans 15 amino acids. CDR1 is SGHRS, CDR2 YFSETQ, per germline.

Concerning this clonotype: One end of the junction does not line up with germline, which may come from a read error. This chain joins TRBV5-1 and TRBJ1-1, with D possibly TRBD1 on 5 matching bases. Per germline, CDR1 SGHRS and CDR2 YFSETQ. The CDR3 consists of 15 residues. The CDR3 coding sequence is TGTGCCAGCAGCTTGGGAGGGGTATTGAGCACTGAAGCTTTCTTT. It specifies CASSLGGVLSTEAFF.

This clonotype was seen a handful of times. The chain carries TRBV24-1 and TRBJ2-2; 7 positions match TRBD1. The V segment lost 0 bases and the J segment 0 bases; nucleotides outside the gene matches: 9. This CDR3 contains 19 residues. The germline V gene encodes CDR1 KGHDR and CDR2 SFDVKD. Here the CDR3 DNA reads TGTGCCACCAGTGATTTGCGATCCCGAGACAGGGCGAACACCGGGGAGCTGTTTTTT. Residues: CATSDLRSRDRANTGELFF.

The DNA for the CDR3 is TGCGCCAGCAGCTTGGCCGGGGGGGCGGGCAATGAGCAGTTCTTC. Protein: CASSLAGGAGNEQFF. The rearrangement links TRBV5-1 to TRBJ2-1; TRBD2 matches 8 bases. Germline CDR1 and CDR2: SGHRS and YFSETQ. The CDR3 covers 15 residues. V gave up 0 bases and J gave up 6 bases; unmatched junction bases: 5.

The V and J genes are TRBV20-1 and TRBJ2-5; tentative D call: TRBD2 (5 bases). This CDR3 is built from 14 residues. The V gene's germline CDR1 is DFQATT and CDR2 SNEGSKA (reference sequence). V was shortened by 1 base and J by 3 bases, with 12 bases between the two germline ends. The CDR3: CSARGQVGKETQYF. The CDR3 nucleotides read TGCAGTGCTAGAGGTCAAGTCGGGAAAGAGACCCAGTACTTC.

The rearrangement uses TRBV5-1 and TRBJ1-6; D is possibly TRBD1 (6 bases). The V gene's germline CDR1 is SGHRS and CDR2 YFSETQ. V shed 0 bases and J shed 6 bases, with 10 bases lying between them. The CDR3 sequence is 15 residues long. As DNA, the CDR3 is TGCGCCAGCAGCTTGGAAGGGGGGTTTAATTCACCCCTCCACTTT. Its translation: CASSLEGGFNSPLHF.

The CDR3 DNA follows: TGTGCCAGCAGCTTGGCGGCTAGCGGGGGGGTCTACGAGCAGTACTTC. Translating it yields CASSLAASGGVYEQYF. The V gene is TRBV5-5, the J gene TRBJ2-7, with TRBD2 matching over 12 bases. The length of the CDR3 is 16 residues. In germline, CDR1 is SGHKS, CDR2 YYEKEE (reference sequence). J lost 3 bases, V lost 0 bases, and 4 bases had no gene match.

The chain is built from TRBV4-1 and TRBJ1-4; the D gene is possibly TRBD1 (5 bases). The CDR3 extends over 16 amino acids. V lost 0 bases and J 5 bases, leaving 13 bases between the germline ends. Germline V gives CDR1 MGHRA, CDR2 YSYEKL. CDR3 amino acids: CASSQDRDSANEKLFF. The CDR3 bases are TGCGCCAGCAGCCAAGACCGAGACAGTGCGAATGAAAAACTGTTTTTT.

This clonotype was recorded only once. The chain has TRBV6-1 and TRBJ1-2; D may be TRBD1 (6 bases). CDR3 length: 15 amino acids. Trimming took off 2 bases at V and 5 bases at J, with 15 bases between the two ends. Germline V CDR1 and CDR2: MNHNS, SASEGT. CDR3 sequence (DNA): TGTGCCAGCAGTGAATCCCGAGGGGACACTTATGGCTACACCTTC. Its protein product is CASSESRGDTYGYTF.

This clonotype has more than one count but fewer than ten. The chain uses TRBV20-1 and TRBJ1-5; maybe TRBD1 (6 bases). Germline loops: CDR1 DFQATT, CDR2 SNEGSKA (reference sequence). V lost 0 bases and J 1 base, leaving 16 bases between the germline ends. CDR3 size: 17 residues. The CDR3, as DNA: TGCAGTGCTAGAGATGAGGGACACATAGGGAGCAATCAGCCCCAGCATTTT. Translation: CSARDEGHIGSNQPQHF.

This clonotype occurred a few times. The rearrangement uses TRBV11-2 and TRBJ2-4, with unresolved D. This CDR3 has 13 residues. V was cut by 6 bases and J by 1 base, with 7 bases left in between. Germline V gene sequence: CDR1 SGHAT, CDR2 FQNNGV. CDR3 loop: CASSPWAKNIQYF. Written as DNA, the CDR3 is TGTGCCAGCAGTCCCTGGGCCAAAAACATTCAGTACTTC.

V is TRBV4-1 and J is TRBJ2-2; maybe TRBD2 (5 bases). V was pared by 0 bases and J by 9 bases, with 14 bases between. The CDR3 sequence is 15 residues long. CDR1 MGHRA and CDR2 YSYEKL come from the germline V gene. The CDR3 loop is CASSQDNIRGRELFF. The CDR3 bases are TGCGCCAGCAGCCAAGACAACATCCGGGGAAGGGAGCTGTTTTTT.

The chain couples TRBV3-1 to TRBJ2-7; the D call may be TRBD1 or TRBD2 (5 bases each). Germline CDR1 reads LGHDT; CDR2 reads YNNKEL (reference sequence). V was trimmed by 3 bases and J by 0 bases, leaving 15 bases between them. The CDR3 consists of 16 residues. In DNA form, the CDR3 reads TGTGCCAGCAGCCACTCGGGACCCATGAGCTCCTACGAGCAGTACTTC. Protein sequence: CASSHSGPMSSYEQYF.

The table lists this clonotype with a count of one. Since the CDR3 does not end with the conserved phenylalanine or tryptophan, this likely comes from a read error. The limits of the CDR3 on the DNA are not certain, so only TCRdb's listed CDR3 is given. The V gene is TRBV6-5, the J gene TRBJ1-2. Termini included, the CDR3 measures 13 amino acids. The germline V gene encodes CDR1 MNHEY and CDR2 SVGAGI. CDR3 in amino acids: CAGSYSGSYGYTC.

This clonotype was seen once. Its ends do not fully match the called genes, so a read error is possible. The V gene is TRBV12-3 or TRBV12-4, the J gene TRBJ2-3; 11 bases fit TRBD2. The CDR3 runs 18 residues. The CDR3 DNA is TGTGCCAGCAGTTTAGCGGGTAGCGGGGGGGGTCGGACAGATGCGCAGTATTTT. It codes for CASSLAGSGGGRTDAQYF.

This rearrangement joins TRBV5-6 to TRBJ2-5; 7 positions agree with TRBD1. Germline CDR1 SGHDT, CDR2 YYEEEE. This CDR3 is built from 14 residues. Germline trimming cut 1 base from V and 1 base from J; bases unmatched to any gene: 1. The CDR3 DNA reads TGTGCCAGCAGCTTGTACAGGGGCCAAGAGACCCAGTACTTC. Translated, it gives CASSLYRGQETQYF.

In its sample, this clonotype was seen a few times. Written as DNA, the CDR3 is TGTGCCAGCAGCTTCTCTCCCCGCCTTAGGGATACGCAGTATTTT. This encodes CASSFSPRLRDTQYF. J is TRBJ2-3 and V is TRBV5-6; no clear D gene. Germline CDR1 reads SGHDT; CDR2 reads YYEEEE. The germline V and J ends were trimmed by 2 bases and 6 bases, with 16 bases remaining between them. This CDR3 comprises 15 residues.

The V call is TRBV20-1, the J call TRBJ1-2; D perhaps matches TRBD1 (5 bases). V was cut by 3 bases and J by 7 bases, with 15 bases left in between. The CDR3 extends over 13 amino acids. The germline V gene has CDR1 DFQATT and CDR2 SNEGSKA (reference sequence). CDR3 bases: TGCAGTGCTAGTAAGGGACGGGGATTTGGCTACACCTTC. This translates into CSASKGRGFGYTF.

The chain carries TRBV3-1 and TRBJ2-1; D is unresolved. Matching the DNA end better, TRBJ2-7 makes the J call doubtful. This CDR3 spans 16 amino acids. The germline V gene encodes CDR1 LGHDT and CDR2 YNNKEL (reference sequence). CDR3 sequence reads: CASSQSPTVSYNEQYF. The CDR3, as DNA: TGTGCCAGCAGCCAGAGCCCTACCGTCTCCTACAATGAGCAGTACTTC.